Below are 17 T cell receptor delta chains sequenced from a single sample in a study of γδ T cells in repeated Plasmodium falciparum infection (TCRdb year 2021). Library preparation was by multiplex PCR. The data were produced on an Illumina MiSeq. TCRdb processed the public reads again with the CATT caller, after which rows with matching DNA were combined. The sample records 85,000 to 95,000 delta-chain clones, 1.4% of which are singletons. The top ten clones comprise 8.5% to 10% of the sample. For bulk TCR repertoire analysis, Vgamma9/Vdelta2+ and Vdelta2-negative gammadelta T cell populations were isolated by flow sorting from peripheral blood mononuclear cells. Sequencing used gamma-delta T cells from blood. The origin of the receptors is a pool of human donors (malaria-infected and uninfected, not separated).

Only a few counts were recorded for this clone. This DNA's translation and the protein TCRdb lists, from a much larger clone, do not match at residue 6, likely due to a read error; the protein shown is translated from the DNA. In DNA, the CDR3 is TGTGCCTTTACCCCCCCTCTGGTCTACACCGATAAACTCATCTTT. Translation gives CAFTPPLVYTDKLIF. The chain recombines TRDV3 with TRDJ1, with unresolved D. Germline V gene data show CDR1 as TVYSNPD and CDR2 as GDNSRS (reference sequence). The CDR3 has 15 amino acids. V was shortened by 1 base and J by 0 bases, with 15 bases between the two germline ends.

Points on this clone: A far larger clone is off by one base, so a read error is likely. Other DNA sequences from this sample encode an identical CDR3 as well. V usage is TRDV1 and J usage is TRDJ1, with 7 bases lining up with TRDD3. The J gene, missing from TCRdb, was assigned here through DNA to germline matching. The CDR3 runs 15 residues. Germline-derived CDR1 and CDR2 are TSWWSYY and QGS. DNA of the CDR3: TGCGCTCTTGGGGAACTAGGAAGGATACGCATTAAACTCATCTTT. Protein sequence: CALGELGRIRIKLIF.

Concerning this clone: The TCRdb protein comes from a much larger clone and disagrees with this DNA's translation at residue 7, likely due to a read error; the protein given here is derived from the DNA. The same CDR3 is also encoded by other DNA sequences in this sample. V is TRDV1 and J is TRDJ1; D is possibly TRDD3 (5 bases). The CDR3 sequence is 15 residues long. Germline values: CDR1 TSWWSYY, CDR2 QGS. CDR3 loop: CALGVLWYLWAQLIF. CDR3 in DNA: TGTGCCCTTGGGGTCTTGTGGTACCTGTGGGCACAACTCATCTTT.

In its sample, this clone was seen a few times. TCRdb records a much larger clone's protein for this DNA, with a difference at residue 7 that likely arises from a read error; the protein given is the translation of the DNA. This chain links TRDV2 with TRDJ1; 13 bases line up with TRDD3. No J segment appears in TCRdb, so it was assigned here by matching the sequence to germline. The V gene end was trimmed by 0 bases and the J gene end by 3 bases; junction bases not matched to a gene: 9. Germline loops: CDR1 GEAIGNYY, CDR2 EKD. The CDR3 length is 18 residues. The CDR3 coding sequence is TGTGCCTGTGACACCGGGGAGTTACTGGGGGATACGCCCGATAAACTCATCTTT. It translates to CACDTGELLGDTPDKLIF.

This clone showed up just a few times. It is likely a read error: a sequence one base away is far more abundant. The sample contains more than one DNA sequence encoding this CDR3. The V gene is TRDV1; the J gene was not called; TRDD3 is the table's D call and was not checked against the DNA. This CDR3 comprises 28 residues. CDR1 and CDR2 (germline): TSWWSYY, QGS. The CDR3 region is CALGERGEFAFPPSRTVWGIRGTDRLIF. CDR3 bases: TGTGCTCTTGGGGAACGGGGCGAGTTTGCCTTCCCCCCTTCTCGTACTGTCTGGGGGATACGGGGCACCGATAGGCTCATCTTT.

This clone appeared a few times. TCRdb's entry gives the protein of a much larger clone, which mismatches this DNA's translation at residue 5, likely from a read error; the protein reported here is translated from the DNA. The chain carries TRDV2 and TRDJ1; a possible D gene is TRDD3 (5 bases). TCRdb is silent on the J gene; assignment here came from matching the DNA to germline. The CDR3 spans 16 residues. Trimming cost V 3 bases and J 3 bases, with 19 bases left between them. Germline V gene lookup returns CDR1 GEAIGNYY and CDR2 EKD. The CDR3 region has the DNA TGTGCCTGTGACGCCGTCGGGGGTTCCCTGCCCGATAAACTCATCTTT. This codes for CACDAVGGSLPDKLIF.

Turning to this clone: The protein TCRdb gives is from a much larger clone and does not agree with this DNA's translation at residue 12, likely a read error; the protein shown here comes from the DNA. The gene calls are TRDV1 and TRDJ1; 12 positions match TRDD3. TCRdb leaves out the J gene; it was filled in here by matching the DNA to germline. The V gene's germline CDR1 is TSWWSYY and CDR2 QGS. This CDR3 is built from 19 residues. With V trimmed by 1 base and J by 1 base, 10 bases remained unmatched. CDR3 sequence reads: CALGEQCTGGYRGTDKLIF. In DNA form, the CDR3 reads TGTGCTCTTGGGGAACAATGTACTGGGGGATACCGGGGCACCGATAAACTCATCTTT.

There are a few counts of this clone. The protein that TCRdb holds for this DNA derives from a much larger clone and differs from the translated DNA at residue 5, which likely indicates a read error; the protein shown here is translated from the DNA. J is TRDJ1 and V is TRDV3; D may be TRDD2 or TRDD3 (5 bases each). Here the J gene came from matching the DNA to germline, since TCRdb omits it. CDR1 and CDR2 from the germline V gene are TVYSNPD and GDNSRS (reference sequence). Trimming took off 4 bases at V and 6 bases at J, with 27 bases between the two ends. The CDR3 is 16 amino acids. CDR3: CASPMAWEIGWHKLIF. For the CDR3, the DNA is TGTGCCTCTCCTATGGCCTGGGAGATAGGCTGGCATAAACTCATCTTT.

This clone was counted between two and nine times. A far larger clone is just one base off, so this is likely a read error. The identical CDR3 is also encoded by other nucleotide sequences in the sample. This rearrangement joins TRDV1 to TRDJ1; the match to TRDD3 covers 12 bases. Germline matching of the DNA provided the J gene here, since TCRdb leaves it blank. The CDR3 loop spans 20 amino acids. With V trimmed by 5 bases and J by 1 base, 17 bases remained unmatched. CDR1 and CDR2 (germline): TSWWSYY, QGS. The chain's CDR3 is CALGPMSTYWGILFTDKLIF. CDR3 in DNA: TGTGCTCTTGGGCCTATGTCTACCTACTGGGGGATACTGTTCACCGATAAACTCATCTTT.

Points on this clone: This is likely an artifact of a read error, given a far larger clone one base away. The sample carries other DNA sequences with the same CDR3. The chain has TRDV3 and TRDJ1; 7 bases are shared with TRDD2. Per the germline V gene, CDR1 is TVYSNPD and CDR2 is GDNSRS (reference sequence). The CDR3 is 18 amino acids. The CDR3 is CAFWPRFLRWWGTDKLIF. CDR3 bases: TGTGCCTTTTGGCCACGTTTCCTACGATGGTGGGGAACCGACAAACTCATCTTT.

Concerning this clone itself: The protein TCRdb gives is from a much larger clone and does not agree with this DNA's translation at residue 9, likely a read error; the protein shown here comes from the DNA. The same CDR3 is also encoded by other DNA sequences in this sample. This chain links TRDV1 with TRDJ1, with D maybe TRDD2 (6 bases). The J gene is absent in TCRdb and was assigned here via DNA matching to germline. CDR1 is TSWWSYY, CDR2 QGS, per germline. This CDR3 has 19 residues. V lost 2 bases, J lost 0 bases, and 22 bases lay in between. The CDR3 region has the DNA TGTGCTCTTGGGGAAAGGGGGCGTCTTCCTGGGAGTGACACCGATAAACTCATCTTT. It codes for CALGERGRLPGSDTDKLIF.

This clone showed up many times. This may arise from a read error, as a much more abundant clone is one base away. Other DNA sequences of this sample code for an identical CDR3. The gene calls are TRDV1 and TRDJ1; 12 nucleotides match TRDD3. With 3 bases clipped from V and 8 bases from J, the junction kept 13 bases outside the gene matches. Germline V gene lookup returns CDR1 TSWWSYY and CDR2 QGS. This CDR3 comprises 17 residues. The DNA of the CDR3 is TGTGCTCTTGGGGAGCTAGCATACTGGGGGATACCACGGAAACTCATCTTT. Protein: CALGELAYWGIPRKLIF.

This clone was detected a few times. This may be a read error: a much more frequent sequence differs by one nucleotide. The chain is built from TRDV1 and TRDJ2, with 8 bases fitting TRDD3. The J gene, absent from TCRdb, was called here by matching the DNA to germline. The CDR3 is 20 amino acids. Germline values: CDR1 TSWWSYY, CDR2 QGS. V dropped 3 bases and J dropped 0; count of bases not matched to a gene: 15. In nucleotides, the CDR3 is TGTGCTCTTGGGGAGTCGTATTGGGATACGGGGACCACTTTGACAGCACAACTCTTCTTT. It encodes CALGESYWDTGTTLTAQLFF.

The sample holds many counts of this clone. The rearrangement uses TRDV1 and TRDJ1; 9 bases are shared with TRDD3. Germline CDR1 TSWWSYY, CDR2 QGS. J was trimmed by 0 bases and V by 1 base; bases with no gene match: 24. The CDR3 has 23 amino acids. The CDR3 spells CALGERLIIGDTIPTLNTDKLIF. The CDR3 coding sequence is TGTGCTCTTGGGGAACGATTGATCATAGGGGATACGATCCCCACCTTAAACACCGATAAACTCATCTTT.

With respect to this clone: A far bigger clonotype differs at one base, so this is likely a read error. Other DNA sequences in the sample encode the same CDR3. J is TRDJ1 and V is TRDV1, with D perhaps matching TRDD3 (6 bases). This CDR3 has 19 residues. Germline CDR1 is TSWWSYY and CDR2 is QGS. DNA of the CDR3: TGCGCTCTTGTGCTCTTCCCCCTCGCGGGGGGAGCGACCACCGATAAACTCATCTTT. It codes for CALVLFPLAGGATTDKLIF.

This clone was detected only a few times. The protein TCRdb gives is from a much larger clone and does not agree with this DNA's translation at residue 13, likely a read error; the protein shown here comes from the DNA. The V gene is TRDV2, the J gene TRDJ1, with D hard to call. The J gene, not given by TCRdb, was assigned here from a germline match of the nucleotide sequence. Germline-derived CDR1 and CDR2 are GEAIGNYY and EKD. The CDR3 covers 18 residues. The V gene lost 1 base and the J gene lost 4 bases, with 24 bases spanning the gap. As DNA, the CDR3 is TGTGCCTGTGACACGAAGTACTACCAGCCGATGTACATCGATAAACTCATCTTT. Amino acids: CACDTKYYQPMYIDKLIF.

This clone was counted between two and nine times. The same CDR3 also results from other DNA sequences found in this sample. J gene calling gave no result, while the V gene is TRDV1; whether TRDD3, the table's D call, matches the DNA was not checked. The CDR3 is 22 residues long. The germline V gene has CDR1 TSWWSYY and CDR2 QGS. Here the CDR3 reads CALGEPLHLPSSTGVHTDKLIF. CDR3 nucleotides: TGTGCACTTGGGGAGCCTCTTCATCTTCCTTCTAGTACTGGGGTGCACACCGATAAGCTCATCTTT.